Below are 8 T cell receptor beta chains sequenced from a single sample in a study of T-cell memory formation after mild COVID-19. TCRdb analysed the 5' RACE reads with MiXCR anew, one entry per CDR3 protein. The sample consists of around 250,000 distinct CDR3 sequences, over 15% of them appearing once. Sequenced input: PBMCs or a T cell subset sorted from them (not recorded which). These receptor sequences come from a man aged 18 to 29 who had mild COVID-19 (a few samples of this study predate the infection). Cell type and time point are not known.

V usage is TRBV20-1 and J usage is TRBJ2-1, with 13 nucleotides matching TRBD2. From germline, CDR1 is DFQATT and CDR2 SNEGSKA (reference sequence). The CDR3 consists of 14 residues. V was clipped by 7 bases and J by 6 bases; unmatched bases: 6. CDR3 amino acids: CSVPTSGGLNEQFF. As DNA, the CDR3 is TGCAGTGTTCCGACTAGCGGGGGGCTCAATGAGCAGTTCTTC.

This clonotype has more than one count but fewer than ten. J is TRBJ2-3 and V is TRBV7-2; 9 bases are shared with TRBD2. The V gene's germline CDR1 is SGHTA and CDR2 FQGNSA. Trimming at V came to 3 bases and at J to 6 bases, leaving 4 bases not matched to a gene. CDR3 size: 14 residues. The chain's CDR3 is CASSFAGGQDTQYF. The DNA for the CDR3 is TGTGCCAGCAGCTTTGCGGGGGGGCAGGATACGCAGTATTTT.

This clonotype has more than one count but fewer than ten. The genes are TRBV4-1 and TRBJ2-7; maybe TRBD1 (6 bases). Trimming shortened V by 0 bases and J by 5 bases, and 11 bases separated the two germline ends. Germline V gives CDR1 MGHRA, CDR2 YSYEKL. The CDR3 extends over 14 amino acids. In nucleotides, the CDR3 is TGCGCCAGCAGCCAAGATGCGTCAGGGGACGAGCAGTACTTC. Translation: CASSQDASGDEQYF.

This clonotype has ten or more counts. V and J are TRBV6-2 or TRBV6-3 and TRBJ2-1; no firm D call. The germline CDR1 and CDR2 sequences are MNHEY and SVGEGT. The CDR3 runs 11 residues. V was clipped by 6 bases and J by 6 bases, with 6 bases between them. The CDR3 nucleotides read TGTGCCAGCAGCCTCTCCAATGAGCAGTTCTTC. Residues: CASSLSNEQFF.

This clonotype was found a few times. This sequence joins TRBV7-2 and TRBJ2-2, with TRBD2 as a possible D gene (6 bases). V was cut by 11 bases and J by 4 bases, with 14 bases left in between. Germline loops: CDR1 SGHTA, CDR2 FQGNSA. This CDR3 spans 13 amino acids. The CDR3 loop reads CAAGHLATGELFF. The CDR3 DNA follows: TGTGCCGCGGGGCACCTGGCCACCGGGGAGCTGTTTTTT. Based on the CDR3 plus reference TRBV7-2 and TRBJ2-2, the full variable domain is GAGVSQSPSNKVTEKGKDVELRCDPISGHTALYWYRQSLGQGLEFLIYFQGNSAPDKSGLPSDRFSAERTGGSVSTLTIQRTQQEDSAVYLCAAGHLATGELFFGEGSRLTVL.

This clonotype was observed a few times. This chain uses TRBV7-9 with TRBJ2-5, with D perhaps being TRBD1 or TRBD2 (6 bases each). From germline, CDR1 is SEHNR and CDR2 FQNEAQ (reference sequence). The V end was cut by 5 bases, the J end by 6 bases, with 16 bases between. This CDR3 region has 14 residues. CDR3 bases: TGTGCCAGCAGCCCCACGGGGGCGGGGAAGACCCAGTACTTC. It codes for CASSPTGAGKTQYF.

The V call is TRBV11-2, the J call TRBJ2-5; D is ambiguous. Per the germline V gene, CDR1 is SGHAT and CDR2 is FQNNGV. The length of the CDR3 is 15 residues. Trimming removed 3 bases from V and 5 bases from J, with 16 bases in between. CDR3 DNA: TGTGCCAGCAGCTTGATCGGACGAAGGTTGGAGACCCAGTACTTC. The encoded protein is CASSLIGRRLETQYF.

This clonotype was picked up a small number of times. CDR3 residues: CASSIAVGSDGYTF. The CDR3 DNA is TGTGCCAGTAGTATAGCGGTCGGAAGCGATGGCTACACCTTC. The genes are TRBV19 and TRBJ1-2, with D uncertain. There are 14 residues in the CDR3. The germline CDR1 and CDR2 sequences are LNHDA and SQIVND (reference sequence). The V and J ends lost 1 base and 6 bases respectively, with 12 bases between them. Drawing the rest from reference TRBV19 and TRBJ1-2, the complete variable domain is DGGITQSPKYLFRKEGQNVTLSCEQNLNHDAMYWYRQDPGQGLRLIYYSQIVNDFQKGDIAEGYSVSREKKESFPLTVTSAQKNPTAFYLCASSIAVGSDGYTFGSGTRLTVV.